This T cell receptor beta chain was recovered during a study of blood T cells in healthy people across ages. Background on the study: Template switching captured about one barcoded beta molecule per two T cells. General study results and limits: Both higher diversity and more naive CD4+ cells marked long-lived donors when set against aged donors.

At least 6 micrograms of total RNA were extracted per sample. Germline loops: CDR1 MNHNY, CDR2 SVGAGI (reference sequence). Trimming removed 2 bases from V and 3 bases from J, with 4 bases in between. The CDR3 is 13 residues long. Next came a second PCR, run for about 6 to 12 cycles, which used a sample-barcoded 5' primer along with a J-beta primer mix. Via MiXCR, TCRdb re-called the 5' RACE reads, giving one row per CDR3 protein. The sample has about 1.4 million distinct CDR3 sequences; around 59% are singletons. Of note for this clonotype: The target antigen is unknown.

This chain uses TRBV6-6 with TRBJ2-2; D unclear. The sequence was obtained from a man between 18 and 29 years old in good health. The sequenced material came from blood. This CDR3 reads CASSYGHTGELFF. The CDR3, as DNA: TGTGCCAGCAGTTACGGGCACACCGGGGAGCTGTTTTTT.